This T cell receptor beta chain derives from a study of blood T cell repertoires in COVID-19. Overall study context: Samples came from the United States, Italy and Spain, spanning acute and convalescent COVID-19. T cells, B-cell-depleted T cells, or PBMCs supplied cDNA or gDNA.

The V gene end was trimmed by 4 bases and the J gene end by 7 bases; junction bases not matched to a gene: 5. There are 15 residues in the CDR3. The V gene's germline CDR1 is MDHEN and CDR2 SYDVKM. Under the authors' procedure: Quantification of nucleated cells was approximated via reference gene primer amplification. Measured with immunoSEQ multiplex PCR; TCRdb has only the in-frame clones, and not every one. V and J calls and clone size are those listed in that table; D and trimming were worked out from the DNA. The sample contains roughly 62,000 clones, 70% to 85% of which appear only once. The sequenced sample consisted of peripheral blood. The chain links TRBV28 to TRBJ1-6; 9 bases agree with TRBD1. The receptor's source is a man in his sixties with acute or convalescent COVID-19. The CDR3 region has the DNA TGTGCCAGCAGTTCCTTACAGGGGGCCAATTCACCCCTCCACTTT. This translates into CASSSLQGANSPLHF. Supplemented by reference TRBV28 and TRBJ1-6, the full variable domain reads DVKVTQSSRYLVKRTGEKVFLECVQDMDHENMFWYRQDPGLGLRLIYFSYDVKMKEKGDIPEGYSVSREKKERFSLILESASTNQTSMYLCASSSLQGANSPLHFGNGTRLTVT.